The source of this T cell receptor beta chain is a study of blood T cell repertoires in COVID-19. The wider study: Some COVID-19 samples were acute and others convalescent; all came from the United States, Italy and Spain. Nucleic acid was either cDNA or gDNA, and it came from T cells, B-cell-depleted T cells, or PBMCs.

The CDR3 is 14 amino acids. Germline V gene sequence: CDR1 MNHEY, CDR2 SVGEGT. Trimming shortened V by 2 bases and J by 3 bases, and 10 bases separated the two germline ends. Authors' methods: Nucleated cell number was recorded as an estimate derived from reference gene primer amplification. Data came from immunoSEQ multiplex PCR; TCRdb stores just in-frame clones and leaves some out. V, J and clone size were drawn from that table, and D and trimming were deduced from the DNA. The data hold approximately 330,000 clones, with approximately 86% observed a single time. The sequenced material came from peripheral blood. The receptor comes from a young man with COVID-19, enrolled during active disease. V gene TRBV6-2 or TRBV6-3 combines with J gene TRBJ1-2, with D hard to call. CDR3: CASSYGSTDYGYTF. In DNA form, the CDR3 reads TGTGCCAGCAGTTACGGTTCCACGGACTATGGCTACACCTTC.